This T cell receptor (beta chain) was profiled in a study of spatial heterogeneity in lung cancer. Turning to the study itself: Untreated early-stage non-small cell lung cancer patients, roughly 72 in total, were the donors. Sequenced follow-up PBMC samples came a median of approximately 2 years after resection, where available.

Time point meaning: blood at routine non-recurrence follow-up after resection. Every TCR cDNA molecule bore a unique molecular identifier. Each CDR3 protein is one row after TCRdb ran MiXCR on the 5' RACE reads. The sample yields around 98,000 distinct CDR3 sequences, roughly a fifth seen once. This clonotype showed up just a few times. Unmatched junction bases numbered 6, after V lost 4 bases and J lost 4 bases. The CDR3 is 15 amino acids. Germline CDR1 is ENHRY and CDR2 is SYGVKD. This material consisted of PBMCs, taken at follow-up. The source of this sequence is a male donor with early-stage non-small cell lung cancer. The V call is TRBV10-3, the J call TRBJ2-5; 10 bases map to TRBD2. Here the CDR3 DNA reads TGTGCCATCAGTGGAGAAAGCGGGAGGGCAGAGACCCAGTACTTC. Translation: CAISGESGRAETQYF.